This T cell receptor (beta chain) was found in a study of CD8+CD57+ T cells in acquired aplastic anemia (dated by TCRdb to the late 2010s). Some background on the complete study: On average, sorted CD4+ and CD8+ cells yielded 3.2 ug of extracted DNA, with a range of about 0.17 to 27.4 ug. CD8+CD57+ expansion was defined as frequency above the mean frequency observed in healthy subjects.

Flow cytometry had shown CD8+CD57+ cell expansion in the patients selected for sequencing. Every patient had a diagnosis of severe acquired aplastic anemia based on International Study of Aplastic Anemia and Agranulocytosis and Camitta criteria. No therapy had been received by the patients at the time of blood sampling. In the study, sorted CD4+ and CD8+ blood T cells from patients with severe aplastic anemia and from healthy subjects underwent deep sequencing of TCR repertoires. In the USA, patient enrollment took place under clinicaltrials.gov protocols 00001620, 01623167, 00001397, 00071045, 00081523 and 00961064. Ficoll-Paque density gradient centrifugation was used to isolate peripheral blood mononuclear cells. Before DNA extraction, CD4+ and CD8+ T cells were sorted with FACS or magnetic beads. Genomic DNA served as template for TCR beta VDJ combination and CDR3 sequence profiling. TCR repertoire sequencing was run on an Illumina HiSeq 2000. Processing in the source paper ran as follows. TRBV/TRBJ rearrangement plots, CDR3 size and DJ length profiles, and Simpson's diversity index were used to evaluate the repertoires. The most abundant DNA sequence in the deep sequencing data was taken as the immunodominant clone. CDR3 amino acid sequences were checked for sharing between subjects and were compared against published repertoires and the VDJdb database. The raw public data were reprocessed by TCRdb itself: fastp quality trimming at Q25, MiXCR clonotype calling, in-frame beta chains only. CDR3 protein duplicates are merged, each entry listing the most common genes and DNA. TCRdb, not the authors, supplied the V and J calls. The sample includes 180,000 or so distinct CDR3 sequences, with about three fifths observed a single time. Roughly 46% of the sample rests with the top ten.

Details on this clonotype: Its antigen target is currently unknown. Base quality data are lacking; no much larger clone is found one base away.

What the research found in general, with its limitations: Patients and healthy controls showed no significant difference in CD8+ Simpson's diversity (P=0.060). Although 25 to 30 CD8+ CDR3 sequences were shared by patients and controls, these sequences appeared highly expressed in patients and within the immunodominant clones of patients.

The TCR comes from a human donor with aplastic anemia. The sequenced sample was sorted CD4+, CD8+, or CD8+CD57+ T cells (not recorded which) from PBMCs.

The CDR3 is CATSDSGGYGNEQFF. DNA sequence: TGTGCCACCAGTGACTCGGGGGGGTACGGTAATGAGCAGTTCTTC. Recombination joined TRBV24-1 with TRBJ2-1; 8 junctional bases match TRBD2. V trim: 4 bases; J trim: 7 bases; unmatched bases: 8. The germline V gene yields KGHDR for CDR1 and SFDVKD for CDR2. The CDR3 goes from the cysteine to the phenylalanine over 15 residues. Just CDR3 DNA is preserved here, 45 bases in frame from base 1.